The 27 T cell receptor beta chains reported below all come from one sample, sequenced in a study of response to subunit inactivated influenza vaccine. In TCRdb, the RT-PCR reads were re-called with MiXCR into one record per CDR3 protein. The profile shows 250,000 to 350,000 distinct CDR3 sequences, approximately 21% of them singletons. Here the sequenced sample was PBMCs from blood, taken 21 months after vaccination. These receptors all come from a man aged 50 to 69 who received an inactivated influenza vaccine.

The genes are TRBV20-1 and TRBJ2-1; no clear D. Germline CDR1 and CDR2: DFQATT and SNEGSKA (reference sequence). V was cut by 6 bases and J by 2 bases, with 23 bases left in between. This CDR3 is built from 17 residues. CDR3 sequence reads: CSATLTSAFHTYNEQFF. CDR3 bases: TGCAGTGCCACTCTGACGTCAGCTTTCCACACCTACAATGAGCAGTTCTTC.

There are many counts of this clonotype. The gene calls are TRBV6-5 and TRBJ1-1; D gene ambiguous. This CDR3 is 17 amino acids long. The V end lost 2 bases, the J end lost 3 bases, and 19 bases lay between the germline ends. Germline values: CDR1 MNHEY, CDR2 SVGAGI. The CDR3 sequence: CASSYRAVKIWDTEAFF. The CDR3 DNA reads as TGTGCCAGCAGTTACCGGGCTGTGAAAATTTGGGACACTGAAGCTTTCTTT.

The genes are TRBV5-5 and TRBJ1-3; D not resolved. CDR1 is SGHKS and CDR2 is YYEKEE in the germline V gene (reference sequence). Between the trimmed V and J ends, which lost 1 base and 3 bases, there was a span of 8 bases. The CDR3 is 14 amino acids. The CDR3 here is CASSLSPDGNTIYF. The CDR3, as DNA: TGTGCCAGCAGCTTGTCCCCAGATGGAAACACCATATATTTT.

The chain is built from TRBV6-5 and TRBJ2-1, with 7 bases that match TRBD1. The germline gives CDR1 MNHEY, CDR2 SVGAGI. The CDR3 is made up of 16 amino acids. V lost 0 bases to trimming and J lost 4 bases; unmatched junction nucleotides: 6. The CDR3 nucleotides are TGTGCCAGCAGTTACTCGTGGGACAGACGGTACAATGAGCAGTTCTTC. Residues: CASSYSWDRRYNEQFF.

This clonotype was observed a handful of times. This chain connects TRBV12-3 or TRBV12-4 to TRBJ1-1, with a tentative D call TRBD1 (6 bases). Deletions cut 1 base from V and 0 bases from J, with 12 bases between. The CDR3 covers 16 residues. The DNA for the CDR3 is TGTGCCAGCAGTTTAGGTTTTGGGGGCGTGAACACTGAAGCTTTCTTT. As protein: CASSLGFGGVNTEAFF.

There are a few counts of this clonotype. The chain combines TRBV5-5 with TRBJ1-6; D gene unclear. CDR1 and CDR2 from the germline V gene are SGHKS and YYEKEE (reference sequence). The CDR3 sequence is 15 residues long. The V end was cut by 0 bases, the J end by 2 bases, with 6 bases between. The CDR3 sequence: CASSLEIAYNSPLHF. The CDR3 coding sequence is TGTGCCAGCAGCTTGGAGATCGCCTATAATTCACCCCTCCACTTT. Using reference TRBV5-5 and TRBJ1-6 for the parts outside the CDR3, the full variable domain is DAGVTQSPTHLIKTRGQQVTLRCSPISGHKSVSWYQQVLGQGPQFIFQYYEKEERGRGNFPDRFSARQFPNYSSELNVNALLLGDSALYLCASSLEIAYNSPLHFGNGTRLTVT.

This clonotype was found many times. The rearrangement links TRBV12-3 or TRBV12-4 to TRBJ1-4; 10 bases agree with TRBD1. V dropped 5 bases and J dropped 8; count of bases not matched to a gene: 5. This CDR3 is 14 amino acids long. The CDR3 DNA reads TGTGCCAGCAGTAAAGACAGGGGGCAAGAAAAACTGTTTTTT. Translation gives CASSKDRGQEKLFF.

This clonotype was counted at least ten times. The chain combines TRBV4-2 with TRBJ2-2; TRBD2 is a possible D gene (5 bases). V lost 3 bases and J 4 bases, leaving 12 bases between the germline ends. CDR3 length equals 15 residues. Germline CDR1 and CDR2: LGHNA and YNFKEQ. CDR3 residues: CASSHVYRGTGELFF. The DNA for the CDR3 is TGTGCCAGCAGCCATGTATACCGGGGCACCGGGGAGCTGTTTTTT.

This clonotype was recorded at least ten times. Relative to the germline gene, one junction end is altered; a read error may explain this. The chain has TRBV3-1 and TRBJ1-1, with D possibly being TRBD1 (5 bases). The CDR3 contains 13 residues. The germline CDR1 and CDR2 sequences are LGHDT and YNNKEL (reference sequence). CDR3 coding DNA: TGCGCCAGCAGCCAGCAGGGCGGGACTGAAGCTTTCTTT. It is translated as CASSQQGGTEAFF.

This clonotype was counted a few times. V usage is TRBV15 and J usage is TRBJ1-5, with D uncertain. Germline CDR1 LNHNV, CDR2 YYDKDF (reference sequence). The CDR3 consists of 15 residues. The V end lost 1 base, the J end lost 1 base, and 8 bases lay between the germline ends. The CDR3 DNA sequence: TGTGCCACCAGCAGAGTTCATGGAAGCAATCAGCCCCAGCATTTT. Its protein is CATSRVHGSNQPQHF.

This clonotype has at least ten counts. This chain connects TRBV20-1 to TRBJ1-6; TRBD1 matches 10 bases. The V and J ends lost 2 bases and 10 bases, in that order; junction bases with no gene match: 5. The CDR3 contains 14 residues. The germline CDR1 and CDR2 sequences are DFQATT and SNEGSKA (reference sequence). For the CDR3, the DNA is TGCAGTGCTAGACCGCCGACAGGGGGCTCACCCCTCCACTTT. Residues: CSARPPTGGSPLHF.

The gene calls are TRBV4-3 and TRBJ1-2; D is unresolved. CDR1 and CDR2 (germline): LGHNA, YSLEER. This CDR3 has 17 amino acids. Trimming cost V 0 bases and J 2 bases, with 16 bases left between them. The CDR3 loop is CASSQDKSAVSNYGYTF. CDR3 bases: TGCGCCAGCAGCCAAGATAAGTCGGCCGTATCGAACTATGGCTACACCTTC.

A note on this clonotype: A much larger clonotype is one base distant, so this may be a read error. The chain carries TRBV7-2 and TRBJ1-1; the D gene is possibly TRBD1 (5 bases). There are 15 residues in the CDR3. Germline-derived CDR1 and CDR2 are SGHTA and FQGNSA. CDR3 in DNA: TGTGCCAGCAGCCTGAAGGGGCAGAGGAACACTGAAGTTTTCTTT. It specifies CASSLKGQRNTEVFF.

This rearrangement joins TRBV7-2 to TRBJ2-3, with no clear D. The germline V gene has CDR1 SGHTA and CDR2 FQGNSA. V was trimmed by 2 bases and J by 3 bases, leaving 6 bases between them. This CDR3 has 13 residues. CDR3 protein: CASSLSQTDTQYF. The CDR3 nucleotides read TGTGCCAGCAGCTTAAGTCAGACAGATACGCAGTATTTT. The whole variable domain, filled in from reference TRBV7-2 and TRBJ2-3, reads GAGVSQSPSNKVTEKGKDVELRCDPISGHTALYWYRQSLGQGLEFLIYFQGNSAPDKSGLPSDRFSAERTGGSVSTLTIQRTQQEDSAVYLCASSLSQTDTQYFGPGTRLTVL.

Only a few counts were recorded for this clonotype. The chain combines TRBV12-3 or TRBV12-4 with TRBJ1-3, with D perhaps matching TRBD1 (5 bases). This CDR3 has 15 residues. The V end was cut by 7 bases, the J end by 0 bases, with 13 bases between. Here the CDR3 DNA reads TGTGCCAGCACCCCGGCAAGGGGCTCTGGAAACACCATATATTTT. It yields the protein CASTPARGSGNTIYF.

The CDR3 loop is CASSSRDRGPTDTQYF. For the CDR3, the DNA is TGTGCCAGCAGTTCCCGGGACAGGGGGCCGACAGATACGCAGTATTTT. The chain employs TRBV6-2 or TRBV6-3 and TRBJ2-3; TRBD1 aligns across 12 bases. Germline assignment: CDR1 MNHEY and CDR2 SVGEGT. There are 16 residues in the CDR3. The trim removed 4 bases at V and 3 bases at J, leaving 5 bases unmatched.

This clonotype was seen only a few times. The genes are TRBV4-3 and TRBJ1-2, with D unresolved. This CDR3 is built from 16 residues. Germline CDR1 and CDR2: LGHNA and YSLEER. With 0 bases removed from V and 4 bases from J, the gap between germline ends came to 15 bases. The chain's CDR3 is CASSQDRSGQFYGYTF. The CDR3 DNA reads TGCGCCAGCAGCCAAGATCGCTCGGGCCAGTTCTATGGCTACACCTTC.

This clonotype was seen more than once but under ten times. The chain carries TRBV29-1 and TRBJ1-1; the D is unclear. CDR1 is SQVTM, CDR2 ANQGSEA, per germline. Trimming took off 4 bases at V and 1 base at J, with 7 bases between the two ends. This CDR3 spans 12 amino acids. DNA of the CDR3: TGCAGCGTTGTCAGATCGAACACTGAAGCTTTCTTT. It yields the protein CSVVRSNTEAFF.

A few counts support this clonotype. V and J are TRBV6-5 and TRBJ1-1; possible D gene TRBD1, 6 bases. Germline V lookup: CDR1 MNHEY, CDR2 SVGAGI. Trimming removed 2 bases from V and 5 bases from J, with 12 bases in between. The CDR3 loop spans 14 amino acids. The CDR3 DNA follows: TGTGCCAGCAGTTACCGCGGGGGCTGGACTGAAGCTTTCTTT. It encodes CASSYRGGWTEAFF.

In this sample, this clonotype turned up a few times. The chain uses TRBV5-1 and TRBJ2-4, with a tentative D call TRBD1 (6 bases). Deletions cut 2 bases from V and 7 bases from J, with 10 bases between. CDR1 and CDR2 from the germline V gene are SGHRS and YFSETQ. There are 13 residues in the CDR3. CDR3 residues: CASSFGTPNIQYF. CDR3 nucleotide sequence: TGCGCCAGCAGCTTCGGGACACCGAACATTCAGTACTTC.

The genes are TRBV6-5 and TRBJ1-3, with D unresolved. This CDR3 is 14 amino acids long. V lost 2 bases to trimming and J lost 1 base, with 6 bases between them. The germline V gene has CDR1 MNHEY and CDR2 SVGAGI. CDR3 in amino acids: CASSYSDSGNTIYF. CDR3 in DNA: TGTGCCAGCAGTTACAGTGATTCTGGAAACACCATATATTTT.

A few counts support this clonotype. The rearrangement joins TRBV6-2 or TRBV6-3 to TRBJ2-4; 7 bases fit TRBD2. The CDR3 totals 15 residues. CDR1 MNHEY and CDR2 SVGEGT come from the germline V gene. With 2 bases clipped from V and 7 bases from J, the junction kept 8 bases outside the gene matches. CDR3 nucleotides: TGTGCCAGCAGTTACGGCGGGCGGGAGACTAACATTCAGTACTTC. This sequence encodes CASSYGGRETNIQYF.

This clonotype came up a few times. The CDR3 reads CASSLLRGTGELFF. The CDR3 DNA reads as TGTGCCAGCAGCTTGCTCCGGGGCACCGGGGAGCTGTTTTTT. The gene calls are TRBV7-2 and TRBJ2-2; D might be TRBD2 (5 bases). This CDR3 is built from 14 residues. Germline V CDR1 and CDR2: SGHTA, FQGNSA. V was shortened by 3 bases and J by 4 bases, with 9 bases between the two germline ends.

J is TRBJ1-5 and V is TRBV19; a possible D gene is TRBD1 (5 bases). The V and J ends lost 6 bases and 5 bases respectively, with 11 bases between them. Germline assignment: CDR1 LNHDA and CDR2 SQIVND (reference sequence). CDR3 length: 13 residues. CDR3: CASSRQSDQPQHF. Here the CDR3 DNA reads TGTGCCAGTAGCCGACAGAGCGATCAGCCCCAGCATTTT.

This clonotype was observed a handful of times. The V call is TRBV27, the J call TRBJ1-2, with 9 positions matching TRBD1. The V segment lost 7 bases and the J segment 4 bases; nucleotides outside the gene matches: 7. Per the germline V gene, CDR1 is MNHEY and CDR2 is SMNVEV (reference sequence). The CDR3 runs to 14 residues. CDR3 coding DNA: TGTGCCAGCACCCGGACAGGGGATACCTATGGCTACACCTTC. Translated, it gives CASTRTGDTYGYTF.

V is TRBV3-1 and J is TRBJ2-1; D call uncertain. CDR3 length equals 11 residues. Germline V gives CDR1 LGHDT, CDR2 YNNKEL (reference sequence). V lost 2 bases and J 7 bases, leaving 3 bases between the germline ends. CDR3 nucleotides: TGTGCCAGCAGCCAATTTAATGAGCAGTTCTTC. This sequence encodes CASSQFNEQFF.

The chain links TRBV27 to TRBJ2-3; TRBD1 aligns across 7 bases. J was trimmed by 0 bases and V by 5 bases; bases with no gene match: 8. Germline lookup yields CDR1 MNHEY and CDR2 SMNVEV (reference sequence). This CDR3 is 16 amino acids long. The CDR3 DNA follows: TGTGCCAGCAGTCCTAGACCGGGACAGAGCACAGATACGCAGTATTTT. Protein sequence: CASSPRPGQSTDTQYF.